This T cell receptor (beta chain) came from a study of blood T cell repertoires in COVID-19. Study information: The samples span acute and convalescent COVID-19 from the United States, Italy and Spain.

The table came from immunoSEQ multiplex PCR; TCRdb's copy has only in-frame clones and leaves some out. The repertoire consists of over 300,000 clones, with roughly 86% occurring once and the leading ten covering around 1.5%. CDR1 is MNHNS and CDR2 is SASEGT in the germline V gene. CDR3 length: 16 residues. J gave up 7 bases and V 2 bases, and 12 bases lay outside the gene matches. This chain connects TRBV6-1 to TRBJ2-7, with TRBD2 matching over 9 bases. Sequenced input: peripheral blood. This receptor was identified in a woman aged 50 to 65 with acute or convalescent COVID-19. CDR3 in amino acids: CASSETFGGLAREQYF. For the CDR3, the DNA is TGTGCCAGCAGTGAAACTTTCGGGGGACTAGCTCGTGAGCAGTACTTC.